This paragraph covers one TCR beta chain sequence. Germline values: CDR1 MNHEY, CDR2 SVGAGI. V gave up 6 bases and J gave up 5 bases, with 11 bases separating them. The CDR3 is 12 residues long. The data were taken from a study of blood T cell repertoires in COVID-19. Study information: Material from acute and convalescent COVID-19 was sourced from the United States, Italy and Spain.

Per the study methods: For nucleated cells, counts were estimated from reference gene primer amplification. The protocol was immunoSEQ multiplex PCR, while the TCRdb copy is restricted to in-frame clones and leaves out a portion. The DNA was the basis for D and trimming; V, J and clone size are from that table. The data show more than 90,000 clones, with about 81% seen just once and 7.9% held by the top ten. The chain couples TRBV6-5 to TRBJ2-7, with TRBD1 as a possible D gene (6 bases). Source material: peripheral blood. The clonotype was recovered from a man between 65 and 85 years old with acute or convalescent COVID-19. Here the CDR3 DNA reads TGTGCCAGCAGCCCCACAGGGAACGAGCAGTACTTC. Translation gives CASSPTGNEQYF.